The 30 T cell receptor beta chains presented below share a single source sample, sequenced in a study of CD8+ T cells in alopecia areata. The authors extracted RNA and reverse transcribed it into cDNA as the sequencing template. Produced via immunoSEQ multiplex PCR; TCRdb's table is partial and in-frame only. The data contain approximately 54,000 clones, almost 97% of them singletons. The source was CD8+ T cells sorted from blood, collected at week 0. Source of these receptors: a human donor with alopecia areata.

The chain recombines TRBV27 with TRBJ1-2, with 7 bases identical to TRBD1. The CDR3 totals 13 residues. The J segment lost 5 bases and the V segment lost 6 bases, leaving 6 bases of the junction unmatched. Germline loops: CDR1 MNHEY, CDR2 SMNVEV (reference sequence). CDR3 in amino acids: CASRLGQAYGYTF. CDR3 nucleotide sequence: TGTGCCAGCAGACTAGGACAGGCATATGGCTACACCTTC.

The chain uses TRBV6-5 and TRBJ2-3; TRBD2 matches at 9 bases. The germline gives CDR1 MNHEY, CDR2 SVGAGI. V lost 3 bases, J lost 6 bases, and 7 bases stayed unmatched. The CDR3 has 15 amino acids. DNA of the CDR3: TGTGCCAGCAGTTATAGCGGGGGACCTGGGGATACGCAGTATTTT. Its translation is CASSYSGGPGDTQYF.

The V gene is TRBV4-3, the J gene TRBJ1-2, with TRBD1 identical over 7 bases. Germline CDR1 and CDR2: LGHNA and YSLEER. The CDR3 length is 14 residues. After removal of 4 bases from V and 3 bases from J, the junction contained 5 bases not matched to a gene. CDR3 loop: CASSPSQGDYGYTF. The DNA of the CDR3 is TGCGCCAGCAGCCCAAGTCAGGGGGACTATGGCTACACCTTC.

V usage is TRBV9 and J usage is TRBJ2-3, with 8 positions matching TRBD2. The CDR3 is 16 amino acids. Germline V gene lookup returns CDR1 SGDLS and CDR2 YYNGEE. V dropped 4 bases and J dropped 6; count of bases not matched to a gene: 13. The CDR3 reads CASSMGGLVSFDTQYF. Written as DNA, the CDR3 is TGTGCCAGCAGCATGGGGGGACTAGTCAGTTTTGATACGCAGTATTTT.

The chain couples TRBV4-2 to TRBJ1-5, with TRBD1 as a possible D gene (6 bases). From germline, CDR1 is LGHNA and CDR2 YNFKEQ. There are 18 residues in the CDR3. V was clipped by 1 base and J by 4 bases, with 20 bases between them. The CDR3: CASSQVLRDKGSNQPQHF. As DNA, the CDR3 is TGTGCCAGCAGCCAAGTGCTCCGGGACAAGGGGTCGAATCAGCCCCAGCATTTT.

This clone was found once. The CDR3 loop is CASSRSGAGELFF. CDR3 nucleotide sequence: TGTGCCAGCAGCCGAAGCGGCGCCGGGGAGCTGTTTTTT. The chain couples TRBV11-3 to TRBJ2-2, with a possible D match to TRBD2 (5 bases). This CDR3 region has 13 residues. CDR1 is SGHNT and CDR2 is YENEEA in the germline V gene. The V and J ends lost 5 bases and 6 bases respectively, with 10 bases between them.

In DNA form, the CDR3 reads TGTGCCAGCAGTGAAGTGTCGGGAGGGATGGCCTACAATGAGCAGTTCTTC. As protein: CASSEVSGGMAYNEQFF. The chain combines TRBV2 with TRBJ2-1, with 8 bases that match TRBD2. The trim removed 1 base at V and 2 bases at J, leaving 7 bases unmatched. The germline V gene encodes CDR1 SNHLY and CDR2 FYNNEI. The CDR3 runs to 17 residues.

The gene calls are TRBV2 and TRBJ2-7; D not certain. CDR3 length equals 13 residues. V was trimmed by 3 bases and J by 4 bases, leaving 10 bases between them. Germline V lookup: CDR1 SNHLY, CDR2 FYNNEI. CDR3 in DNA: TGTGCCAGCAGTGAGATAGCAAGGTACGAGCAGTACTTC. Translation gives CASSEIARYEQYF.

The chain uses TRBV11-2 and TRBJ2-1, with 7 bases lining up with TRBD2. This CDR3 has 12 residues. J lost 6 bases, V lost 4 bases, and 0 bases had no gene match. Germline CDR1 is SGHAT and CDR2 is FQNNGV. Here the CDR3 DNA reads TGTGCCAGCAGCTCGGGGGGCAATGAGCAGTTCTTC. Its translation is CASSSGGNEQFF.

The V call is TRBV27, the J call TRBJ2-6; D not certain. Trimming pared 0 bases from V and 1 base from J, leaving 4 bases between. Per germline, CDR1 MNHEY and CDR2 SMNVEV (reference sequence). This CDR3 is 15 amino acids long. The CDR3 DNA sequence: TGTGCCAGCAGTTTATCTGGGTCTGGGGCCAACGTCCTGACTTTC. Its translation: CASSLSGSGANVLTF.

The V gene is TRBV11-2, the J gene TRBJ2-1; 9 bases line up with TRBD2. V dropped 2 bases and J dropped 7; count of bases not matched to a gene: 6. The CDR3 spans 15 residues. CDR1 is SGHAT and CDR2 is FQNNGV in the germline V gene. The DNA for the CDR3 is TGTGCCAGCAGCTTAACCCCTAGCGGGGTAAATGAGCAGTTCTTC. It is translated as CASSLTPSGVNEQFF.

This chain uses TRBV4-1 with TRBJ2-3, with TRBD1 as a possible D gene (5 bases). Germline V CDR1 and CDR2: MGHRA, YSYEKL. CDR3 size: 16 residues. V was pared by 4 bases and J by 4 bases, with 18 bases between. CDR3 residues: CASSPRAGMIADTQYF. The CDR3 DNA is TGCGCCAGCAGCCCCCGAGCAGGGATGATCGCAGATACGCAGTATTTT.

The chain has TRBV4-2 and TRBJ2-3, with D unclear. The CDR3 consists of 19 residues. Germline lookup yields CDR1 LGHNA and CDR2 YNFKEQ. The V and J ends lost 0 bases and 2 bases respectively, with 21 bases between them. CDR3 nucleotide sequence: TGTGCCAGCAGCCAAGAGAAGGAAGTTTCTTCCCCTCACACAGATACGCAGTATTTT. Translated: CASSQEKEVSSPHTDTQYF.

V is TRBV27 and J is TRBJ2-1, with D possibly TRBD1 on 6 matching bases. CDR3 length equals 15 residues. The V end lost 3 bases, the J end lost 1 base, and 10 bases lay between the germline ends. Germline V gene lookup returns CDR1 MNHEY and CDR2 SMNVEV (reference sequence). This chain's CDR3 is CASSLKGVSYNEQFF. The DNA of the CDR3 is TGTGCCAGCAGTTTGAAGGGGGTGTCCTACAATGAGCAGTTCTTC.

Regarding this clone: The junction differs from germline at one of its ends, possibly a read error. The rearrangement links TRBV6-1 to TRBJ2-7, with D possibly matching TRBD2 (5 bases). The CDR3 consists of 14 residues. In germline, CDR1 is MNHNS, CDR2 SASEGT. CDR3 protein: CASREGRRPKEQYF. The DNA for the CDR3 is TGTGCCAGCAGGGAAGGCAGGAGGCCTAAAGAGCAGTACTTC.

The rearrangement links TRBV2 to TRBJ1-2; 7 positions match TRBD1. Germline CDR1 reads SNHLY; CDR2 reads FYNNEI. Trimming removed 2 bases from V and 0 bases from J; junction bases left unmatched: 0. This CDR3 is 14 amino acids long. The CDR3 coding sequence is TGTGCCAGCAGTGAACAGGGGGCTAACTATGGCTACACCTTC. Protein product: CASSEQGANYGYTF.

This clone came up once. The rearrangement joins TRBV11-2 to TRBJ2-7; 7 bases agree with TRBD2. This CDR3 spans 15 amino acids. Trimming removed 5 bases from V and 5 bases from J; junction bases left unmatched: 12. In germline, CDR1 is SGHAT, CDR2 FQNNGV. The chain's CDR3 is CASSLRKSGVDEQYF. The CDR3 DNA follows: TGTGCCAGCAGCCTTAGGAAAAGCGGGGTTGACGAGCAGTACTTC.

In this sample, this clone is medium-sized. The rearrangement joins TRBV15 to TRBJ2-7; 7 bases line up with TRBD1. Trimming took 5 bases from V and 2 from J; bases not matched to a gene: 15. CDR1 is LNHNV and CDR2 is YYDKDF in the germline V gene (reference sequence). The CDR3 has 17 residues. CDR3 in DNA: TGTGCCACCAGCCCGACGCCCTGGCCGGGACAGACCTACGAGCAGTACTTC. Its translation is CATSPTPWPGQTYEQYF.

The chain uses TRBV19 and TRBJ2-7; no clear D. This CDR3 has 13 residues. Germline-derived CDR1 and CDR2 are LNHDA and SQIVND (reference sequence). V shed 4 bases and J shed 5 bases, with 12 bases lying between them. The CDR3 reads CASSTASLNEQYF. In nucleotides, the CDR3 is TGTGCCAGTAGTACCGCCTCCCTGAACGAGCAGTACTTC.

This chain joins TRBV7-2 and TRBJ2-5; D call uncertain. Germline CDR1 is SGHTA and CDR2 is FQGNSA. This CDR3 has 15 amino acids. V was shortened by 8 bases and J by 3 bases, with 19 bases between the two germline ends. The chain's CDR3 is CASALTIVSKETQYF. The CDR3 DNA reads TGTGCCAGCGCACTGACCATTGTCAGTAAAGAGACCCAGTACTTC.

The V gene is TRBV27, the J gene TRBJ2-1, with a possible D match to TRBD1 (5 bases). Germline V gene data show CDR1 as MNHEY and CDR2 as SMNVEV (reference sequence). CDR3 length: 16 residues. The V end was cut by 2 bases, the J end by 5 bases, with 16 bases between. CDR3 sequence reads: CASSLQGVFMDNEQFF. CDR3 DNA: TGTGCCAGCAGTTTACAAGGGGTTTTTATGGACAATGAGCAGTTCTTC.

This chain links TRBV4-1 with TRBJ1-5; 7 bases line up with TRBD1. This CDR3 has 15 residues. After removal of 4 bases from V and 5 bases from J, the junction contained 8 bases not matched to a gene. In germline, CDR1 is MGHRA, CDR2 YSYEKL. Here the CDR3 reads CASSRPDRFDQPQHF. As DNA, the CDR3 is TGCGCCAGCAGCCGCCCGGACAGGTTCGATCAGCCCCAGCATTTT.

The chain recombines TRBV5-1 with TRBJ2-1; 8 positions match TRBD2. J gave up 3 bases and V 7 bases, and 15 bases lay outside the gene matches. This CDR3 is built from 17 residues. From germline, CDR1 is SGHRS and CDR2 YFSETQ. DNA for the CDR3: TGCGCCAGCCGGGCATCCGAACGGGGGGGTGACTACAATGAGCAGTTCTTC. This translates into CASRASERGGDYNEQFF.

The DNA for the CDR3 is TGTGCCAGCAGCCAAGCCGGGACAGGGGGCCGAGAGACCCAGTACTTC. Its protein product is CASSQAGTGGRETQYF. The chain combines TRBV4-2 with TRBJ2-5; 12 nucleotides match TRBD1. The germline gives CDR1 LGHNA, CDR2 YNFKEQ. The CDR3 length is 16 residues. J lost 4 bases, V lost 1 base, and 4 bases had no gene match.

The V gene is TRBV29-1, the J gene TRBJ2-3; D may be TRBD2 (5 bases). The V and J ends lost 3 bases and 4 bases respectively, with 14 bases between them. CDR3 length equals 14 residues. The V gene's germline CDR1 is SQVTM and CDR2 ANQGSEA. CDR3 nucleotides: TGCAGCGTTGATACTCGGAGGAGAGCAGATACGCAGTATTTT. Its protein is CSVDTRRRADTQYF.

The chain uses TRBV6-5 and TRBJ2-7, with unresolved D. This CDR3 is 14 amino acids long. V dropped 3 bases and J dropped 2 bases, with 11 bases sitting between them. Germline loops: CDR1 MNHEY, CDR2 SVGAGI. CDR3: CASSYTDRAYEQYF. The CDR3, as DNA: TGTGCCAGCAGTTATACGGACCGGGCCTACGAGCAGTACTTC.

The chain uses TRBV29-1 and TRBJ1-2; unclear D gene. The CDR3 covers 12 residues. CDR1 and CDR2 (germline): SQVTM, ANQGSEA. Deletions cut 4 bases from V and 4 bases from J, with 10 bases between. The CDR3 sequence is CSVVAGLYGYTF. As DNA, the CDR3 is TGCAGCGTTGTAGCTGGTCTCTATGGCTACACCTTC.

The rearrangement joins TRBV27 to TRBJ2-7, with TRBD2 matching 15 bases. Germline CDR1 is MNHEY and CDR2 is SMNVEV (reference sequence). V gave up 5 bases and J gave up 3 bases; unmatched junction bases: 11. The CDR3 spans 18 residues. Written as DNA, the CDR3 is TGTGCCAGCAGTCCCGTGGGACTAGCGGGGGGAATCTACTACGAGCAGTACTTC. Translated, it gives CASSPVGLAGGIYYEQYF.

This chain uses TRBV11-3 with TRBJ2-7, with TRBD2 matching over 8 bases. The length of the CDR3 is 12 residues. The V gene end was trimmed by 5 bases and the J gene end by 4 bases; junction bases not matched to a gene: 1. Germline CDR1 is SGHNT and CDR2 is YENEEA. CDR3 sequence reads: CASSTSGYEQYF. The DNA for the CDR3 is TGTGCCAGCAGCACTAGCGGATACGAGCAGTACTTC.

The chain employs TRBV6-1 and TRBJ1-2; 8 bases line up with TRBD1. The junction had 13 bases not matched to a gene; V was cut back by 0 bases and J by 7 bases. Looked up from germline, CDR1 is MNHNS and CDR2 is SASEGT. CDR3 length: 17 amino acids. CDR3 coding DNA: TGTGCCAGCAGTGAAGCGTTCGGACAGGGTCCAAGGGTTGGCTACACCTTC. Protein sequence: CASSEAFGQGPRVGYTF.